These T cell receptor beta chains were read from a single sample in a study of T cells after yellow fever vaccination. From the 5' RACE reads, TCRdb called clonotypes with MiXCR, one entry per CDR3 protein. The sample has under 700,000 distinct CDR3 sequences; 17% are singletons. The starting material was PBMCs, obtained about 5 days after the first yellow fever vaccination. The receptor set was obtained from a man between 18 and 35 years old who received the YFV17D yellow fever vaccine. Both conserved end residues are part of each CDR3. A D gene is named only where the DNA matches it firmly. Expanded clones get a size class; other rows say once, few or many, or leave the size out.

D	size	V	J	DNA	CDR3
-	-	TRBV7-2	TRBJ2-1	TGTGCCAGCAGCTCGATCAGAACCAATGAGCAGTTCTTC	CASSSIRTNEQFF
TRBD2	few	TRBV5-1	TRBJ2-2	TGCGCCAGCAGCTCGAAGACTAGCTGGGGCTCCGGGGAGCTGTTTTTT	CASSSKTSWGSGELFF
TRBD1	-	TRBV7-3	TRBJ2-2	TGTGCCAGCAGCGATCGTGGGACAGGGGCCACTCAGAACACCGGGGAGCTGTTTTTT	CASSDRGTGATQNTGELFF
-	few	TRBV12-3/TRBV12-4	TRBJ1-2	TGTGCCAGCATGCTGAGGTACTATGGCTACACCTTC	CASMLRYYGYTF
-	few	TRBV12-3/TRBV12-4	TRBJ2-6	TGTGCCAGCAGTTCCGGGCTTGCTGGGGCCAACGTCCTGACTTTC	CASSSGLAGANVLTF
-	-	TRBV7-3	TRBJ2-1	TGTGCCAGCAGCTTAATGGGACGTTACAATGAGCAGTTCTTC	CASSLMGRYNEQFF
-	-	TRBV20-1	TRBJ2-7	TGCAGTGCTAGTAGAGTCGGGGAGCCCCCCGGATCCGAGCAGTACTTC	CSASRVGEPPGSEQYF
TRBD1	few	TRBV25-1	TRBJ1-2	TGTGCCACGCGGTCCGGGGGTAGGTCCGGGACAGGAGCCTTCGGGGGCTACACCTTC	CATRSGGRSGTGAFGGYTF
-	few	TRBV6-1	TRBJ1-5	TGTGCCAGCAGTGAGGACTATTCAGCCGCTCAGCCCCAGCATTTT	CASSEDYSAAQPQHF
TRBD1	few	TRBV6-2/TRBV6-3	TRBJ2-6	TGTGCCAGCAGCGACAGGGGGACATCGGGGGCCAACGTCCTGACTTTC	CASSDRGTSGANVLTF
-	few	TRBV4-3	TRBJ2-3	TGCGCCAGCAGCCAAGATCAGGACTTACCAGATACGCAGTATTTT	CASSQDQDLPDTQYF
TRBD1	-	TRBV14	TRBJ2-7	TGTGCCAGCAGCCAAGTACCCTGGACAGGGAGCTACGAGCAGTACTTC	CASSQVPWTGSYEQYF
-	few	TRBV29-1	TRBJ2-5	TGCAGCGTCGGGCCTGCCCAGGGGCGGGGGACCCAGTACTTC	CSVGPAQGRGTQYF
-	few	TRBV5-1	TRBJ2-1	TGCGCCAGCAGCTTTTCCAACAGGGCAAGTGAGCAGTTCTTC	CASSFSNRASEQFF
TRBD2	-	TRBV14	TRBJ2-1	TGTGCCAGCAGCCCGTGGGGGGACAGGGGACTAGCGGGTAGCTACAATGAGCAGTTCTTC	CASSPWGDRGLAGSYNEQFF
-	-	TRBV12-3/TRBV12-4	TRBJ1-4	TGTGCCAGCAGTCCTGGGGGGAGGGGAGTTGAAAAACTGTTTTTT	CASSPGGRGVEKLFF
TRBD1	few	TRBV12-5	TRBJ2-1	TGTGCTAGTGGTTCAAAGGGGACAGGGATAAGTGAGCAGTTCTTC	CASGSKGTGISEQFF
TRBD2	-	TRBV20-1	TRBJ2-3	TGCAGTGCTACCGGGGCGGGGGGGGCACCAGATACGCAGTATTTT	CSATGAGGAPDTQYF
TRBD1	-	TRBV5-1	TRBJ1-2	TGCGCCAGCAGCTTGACTGTCTACGGGACAGGGTTGGACTATGGCTACACCTTC	CASSLTVYGTGLDYGYTF
TRBD1	-	TRBV7-6	TRBJ2-1	TGTGCCAGCAGCTTCGCACCTACCGGACAGGGGAAGTTCTTC	CASSFAPTGQGKFF
-	-	TRBV6-6	TRBJ1-5	TGTGCCAGCACGCGGGTTTACAATCAGCCCCAGCATTTT	CASTRVYNQPQHF
-	few	TRBV7-3	TRBJ2-1	TGTGCCAGCAGCTTAACCCCACAGGGGAGGGGAGACAATGAGCAGTTCTTC	CASSLTPQGRGDNEQFF
-	many	TRBV19	TRBJ2-2	TGTGCCAGTAGTGGGGTAGGGGGCACCGGGGAGCTGTTTTTT	CASSGVGGTGELFF
-	few	TRBV7-9	TRBJ1-5	TGTGCCAGCACCCCAGGCGGAGGGCAGCCCCAGCATTTT	CASTPGGGQPQHF
TRBD1	many	TRBV27	TRBJ1-6	TGTGCCAGCAGTGCCCAGGGGGGCGCTGGGACACCCCTCCACTTT	CASSAQGGAGTPLHF
-	few	TRBV20-1	TRBJ2-1	TGCAGTGCTAGAGCCCGGACCAATGAGCAGTTCTTC	CSARARTNEQFF
-	few	TRBV11-3	TRBJ2-1	TGTGCCAGCAGCTTAGAGGGGGATCTCAATGAGCAGTTCTTC	CASSLEGDLNEQFF
-	-	TRBV7-2	TRBJ1-2	TGTGCCAGCAGTTTAGCCGGGGGGGCCCACTATGGCTACACCTTC	CASSLAGGAHYGYTF
-	-	TRBV28	TRBJ2-3	TGTGCCAGCAGACCAGCAGGGGCAGATACGCAGTATTTT	CASRPAGADTQYF
TRBD1	few	TRBV19	TRBJ2-5	TGTGCCAGTAGTATCTGGCAGGGGGCCGGGGAGACCCAGTACTTC	CASSIWQGAGETQYF
TRBD2	few	TRBV10-3	TRBJ2-7	TGTGCCATCAGTGCAGCGGGGGGGCTCGAGCAGTACTTC	CAISAAGGLEQYF
-	few	TRBV6-2/TRBV6-3	TRBJ1-1	TGTGCCAGCAGTTATGTAGGTGCGACTTTCTTT	CASSYVGATFF